The following is a T cell receptor beta chain sequence with its context. CDR3 length: 11 residues. Trimming left V 7 bases short and J 12 bases short, with 16 bases between. Germline lookup yields CDR1 SQVTM and CDR2 ANQGSEA. Clones were read by immunoSEQ multiplex PCR, and TCRdb kept only the in-frame ones, dropping some. The data hold more than 50,000 clones, with just over 90% observed a single time. This record comes from a study of control samples from healthy donors and cancer patients. Sequencing used PBMCs. The rearrangement uses TRBV29-1 and TRBJ2-1; tentative D call: TRBD2 (6 bases). This receptor was identified in a woman aged 45-59 years with colorectal cancer. CDR3 loop: CSAPEGTGQFF. In nucleotides, the CDR3 is TGCAGCGCCCCCGAGGGGACTGGGCAGTTCTTC.